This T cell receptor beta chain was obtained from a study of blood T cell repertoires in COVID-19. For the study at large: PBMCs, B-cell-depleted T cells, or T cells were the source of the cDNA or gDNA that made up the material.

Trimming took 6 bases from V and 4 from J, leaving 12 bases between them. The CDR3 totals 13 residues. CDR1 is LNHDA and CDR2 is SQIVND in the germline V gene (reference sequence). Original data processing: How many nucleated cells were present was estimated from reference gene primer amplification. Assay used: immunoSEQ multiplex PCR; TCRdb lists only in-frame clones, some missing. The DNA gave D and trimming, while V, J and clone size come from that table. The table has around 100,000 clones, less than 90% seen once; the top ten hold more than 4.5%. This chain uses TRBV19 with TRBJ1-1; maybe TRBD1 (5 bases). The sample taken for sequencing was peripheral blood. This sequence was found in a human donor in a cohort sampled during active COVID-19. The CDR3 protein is CASRQSGGTEAFF. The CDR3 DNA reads TGTGCCAGTAGGCAATCGGGGGGCACTGAAGCTTTCTTT.